This T cell receptor beta chain is from a study of blood T cell repertoires in COVID-19. The overall study: From the United States, Italy and Spain came samples of acute and convalescent COVID-19.

The length of the CDR3 is 16 residues. CDR1 WNHNN and CDR2 SYGVQD come from the germline V gene (reference sequence). J lost 2 bases, V lost 6 bases, and 8 bases had no gene match. In the authors' methods: Amplification with reference gene primers provided the estimates of nucleated cell counts. The table came from immunoSEQ multiplex PCR; TCRdb's copy has only in-frame clones and leaves some out. The V and J calls and the clone size are those of that table, but D and trimming were determined from the DNA. The sample includes 250,000 to 300,000 clones, under 90% of them seen just once. The sequenced sample consisted of peripheral blood. The sequence derives from a man in his 60s with acute or convalescent COVID-19. The V gene is TRBV10-1, the J gene TRBJ1-5; TRBD1 aligns across 9 bases. CDR3 DNA sequence: TGCGCCAGCAGAGGGATCGACAGGGGGGGCAATCAGCCCCAGCATTTT. Its protein product is CASRGIDRGGNQPQHF.